This T cell receptor (beta chain) originates from a study of cytomegalovirus exposure and HLA in healthy donors. A note on this clone: What it binds is unknown.

The CDR3 is made up of 15 amino acids. CDR1 and CDR2 (germline): SGHVS, FQNEAQ. Trimming took 1 base from V and 10 from J, leaving 14 bases between them. Primers included in the PCR were 60 Vbeta and 13 Jbeta primers. Per the authors' pipeline: About 11 million shared chains were among the approximately 82 million unique TCR beta chains that a later analysis counted. Only in-frame clones appear in the TCRdb table, and some are missing; sequencing was by immunoSEQ multiplex PCR. The V and J calls and clone size are taken from that table; D and trimming were inferred from the DNA. This sample contains 70,000 to 90,000 clones. Study outcomes and limitations: A later analysis showed HLA-associated TCR beta chains outstripping equally common others in clonal expansion.

The sample was PBMCs. This clonotype originated in a man in his late teens or twenties in good health and CMV-seropositive. The chain combines TRBV7-8 with TRBJ1-6; D is ambiguous. The CDR3: CASSLERVSGSPLHF. The CDR3 DNA sequence: TGTGCCAGCAGCTTAGAGAGGGTTAGCGGCTCACCCCTCCACTTT.